This is a list of T cell receptor beta chains from one sample in a study of blood T cells in healthy people across ages. TCRdb itself ran the 5' RACE reads through MiXCR, one entry per CDR3 protein. Counted here are more than 500,000 distinct CDR3 sequences, 27% occurring once; the ten biggest clones make up under 20%. Sequencing was carried out using blood. Receptors were obtained from a woman aged 65 to 85 in good health. Both conserved end residues are trimmed from each CDR3. The D gene is left open where the match is weak. Size tells how often a clone was seen (once, few, many) or the class of an expanded clone, and some rows leave it out.

>TRBV20-1|TRBD2|TRBJ2-7|few
SARGSGVRYEQY
>TRBV12-3/TRBV12-4|.|TRBJ2-5|few
ASSPATTGRETQY
>TRBV7-9|TRBD1|TRBJ2-3|few
ASSLLIPGTATDTQY
>TRBV20-1|.|TRBJ1-2|.
SAALIEGYT
>TRBV6-1|.|TRBJ1-1|.
ASSDLGGGPEAF
>TRBV7-3|.|TRBJ1-1|.
ASSLGHGGEAF
>TRBV7-2|TRBD1|TRBJ1-2|.
ASQRGGQAAYGYT
>TRBV29-1|TRBD2|TRBJ2-1|few
SVDGLGGNEQF
>TRBV6-1|TRBD1|TRBJ2-7|few
ASSFGRDRS
>TRBV12-3/TRBV12-4|TRBD1|TRBJ1-1|.
ASSFSGGGGEAF
>TRBV10-3|.|TRBJ1-1|few
ATRTESNTEAF
>TRBV18|.|TRBJ1-4|.
ASSPGGESEKLF
>TRBV12-3/TRBV12-4|TRBD2|TRBJ2-7|once
ASSSGVSYEQY
>TRBV19|TRBD1|TRBJ2-4|.
ASSTIPRQGNIQY
>TRBV7-6|.|TRBJ2-1|many
ASTPRAGDEQF
>TRBV5-1|TRBD1|TRBJ2-5|few
ASSLMAGGSGETQY
>TRBV20-1|.|TRBJ2-3|.
SAWTLGATDTQY
>TRBV25-1|.|TRBJ1-2|once
ASSHPGSHPYGYT
>TRBV2|.|TRBJ2-1|few
ASSEWASSYNEQF
>TRBV29-1|TRBD1|TRBJ2-1|few
SVERGQAITYNEQF
>TRBV7-9|.|TRBJ1-1|.
ASSLGTGSSMNTEAF
>TRBV7-2|.|TRBJ1-4|.
ASSLNFRPTNEKLF
>TRBV11-3|TRBD1|TRBJ1-1|.
ASSPGGTANTEAF
>TRBV7-9|.|TRBJ1-2|.
ASSLNQGLGLGYT
>TRBV7-9|TRBD2|TRBJ2-5|.
ASSRREGETQY
>TRBV6-2/TRBV6-3|.|TRBJ1-3|.
ASAISLPQPGRGKELGNTIY
>TRBV29-1|TRBD2|TRBJ2-3|few
SVVTSGGRTDTQY
>TRBV24-1|.|TRBJ1-4|few
ATSDFRARATNEKLF
>TRBV5-1|.|TRBJ2-7|few
ASSLSVGQYYEQY
>TRBV7-2|.|TRBJ2-3|.
ASSFRSSDTQY
>TRBV11-2|.|.|few
ASSQDKKIYEQY
>TRBV20-1|TRBD1|TRBJ2-3|.
SASPNGQADTQY
>TRBV9|TRBD1|TRBJ1-3|few
ASSGPGTAGNTIY
>TRBV29-1|.|TRBJ2-7|few
SVEETRAHEQY
>TRBV21-1|.|TRBJ2-3|.
ASSKDAASTGTQY
>TRBV7-2|.|TRBJ2-2|few
ASSLSYAGELF
>TRBV6-6|TRBD1|TRBJ1-5|.
ASKRDSSNQPQH
>TRBV20-1|.|TRBJ2-5|few
SASGQETQY
>TRBV11-2|TRBD2|TRBJ2-1|few
ASASGGAFYNEQF
>TRBV5-1|.|TRBJ1-5|few
ASSLEQNQPQH
>TRBV12-5|TRBD1|TRBJ2-6|few
ASGLAQGTAGANVLT
>TRBV12-3/TRBV12-4|TRBD1|TRBJ1-3|.
ASRPRQGSGNTIY
>TRBV20-1|.|TRBJ1-4|few
SARDLRMGEKLF
>TRBV4-3|TRBD2|TRBJ2-7|.
ASSQETSGVGEQY
>TRBV7-2|.|TRBJ2-5|.
ASSFVRVGLETQY
>TRBV12-3/TRBV12-4|TRBD2|TRBJ2-2|few
ASPPPGLAGVNTGELF
>TRBV7-2|TRBD1|.|few
ASSQATGQELYEQY